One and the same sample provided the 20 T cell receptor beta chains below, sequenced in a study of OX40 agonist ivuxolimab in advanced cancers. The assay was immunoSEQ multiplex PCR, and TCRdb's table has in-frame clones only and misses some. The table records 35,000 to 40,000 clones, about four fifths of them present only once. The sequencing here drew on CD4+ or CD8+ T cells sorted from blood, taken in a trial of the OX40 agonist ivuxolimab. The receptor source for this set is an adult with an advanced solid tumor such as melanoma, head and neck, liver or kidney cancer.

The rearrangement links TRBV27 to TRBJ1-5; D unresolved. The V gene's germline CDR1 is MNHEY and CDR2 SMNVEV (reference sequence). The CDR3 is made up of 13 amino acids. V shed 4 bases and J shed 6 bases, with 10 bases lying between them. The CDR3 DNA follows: TGTGCCAGCAGTTCACGTTCCAGTCAGCCCCAGCATTTT. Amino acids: CASSSRSSQPQHF.

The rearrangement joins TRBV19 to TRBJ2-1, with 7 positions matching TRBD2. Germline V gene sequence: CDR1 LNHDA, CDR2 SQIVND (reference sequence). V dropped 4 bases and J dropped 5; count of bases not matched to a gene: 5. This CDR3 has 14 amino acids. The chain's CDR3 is CASSTRGSHNEQFF. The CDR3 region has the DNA TGTGCCAGTAGTACTCGCGGGAGCCACAATGAGCAGTTCTTC.

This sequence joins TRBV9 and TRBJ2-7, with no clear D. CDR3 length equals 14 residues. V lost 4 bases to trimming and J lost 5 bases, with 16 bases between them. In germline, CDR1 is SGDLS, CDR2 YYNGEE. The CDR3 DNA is TGTGCCAGCAGCCCCCCGGAGCTTGATAACGAGCAGTACTTC. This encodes CASSPPELDNEQYF.

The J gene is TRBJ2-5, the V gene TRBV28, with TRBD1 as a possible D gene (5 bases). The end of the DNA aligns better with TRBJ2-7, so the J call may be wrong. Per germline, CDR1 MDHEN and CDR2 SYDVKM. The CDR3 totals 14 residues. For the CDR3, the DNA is TGTGCCAGCTCCAGGGCAGGGTCTCGCTACGAGCAGTACTTC. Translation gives CASSRAGSRYEQYF.

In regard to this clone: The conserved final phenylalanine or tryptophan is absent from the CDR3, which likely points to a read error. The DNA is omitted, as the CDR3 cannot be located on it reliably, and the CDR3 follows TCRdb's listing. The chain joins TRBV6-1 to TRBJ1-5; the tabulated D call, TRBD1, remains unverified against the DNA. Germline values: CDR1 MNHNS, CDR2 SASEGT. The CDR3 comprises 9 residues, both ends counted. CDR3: CASIRSDRV.

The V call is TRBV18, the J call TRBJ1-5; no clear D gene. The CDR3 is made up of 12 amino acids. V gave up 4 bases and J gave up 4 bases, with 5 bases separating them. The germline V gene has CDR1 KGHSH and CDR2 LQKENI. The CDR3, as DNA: TGTGCCAGCTCACTTTCGAATCAGCCCCAGCATTTT. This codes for CASSLSNQPQHF.

The CDR3 sequence is CASSRLGTGGETQYF. In nucleotides, the CDR3 is TGCGCCAGCAGCCGCCTCGGGACAGGGGGTGAGACCCAGTACTTC. V is TRBV4-1 and J is TRBJ2-5; 11 bases align to TRBD1. Losses at the gene ends were 4 bases for V and 5 bases for J; bases not matched to a gene: 6. From germline, CDR1 is MGHRA and CDR2 YSYEKL. The CDR3 is made up of 15 amino acids.

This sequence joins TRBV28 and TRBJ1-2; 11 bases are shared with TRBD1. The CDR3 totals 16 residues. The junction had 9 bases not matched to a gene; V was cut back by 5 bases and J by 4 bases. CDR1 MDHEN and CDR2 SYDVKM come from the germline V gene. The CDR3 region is CASSALRTGGGYGYTF. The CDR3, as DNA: TGTGCCAGCAGTGCTCTAAGGACAGGGGGCGGCTATGGCTACACCTTC.

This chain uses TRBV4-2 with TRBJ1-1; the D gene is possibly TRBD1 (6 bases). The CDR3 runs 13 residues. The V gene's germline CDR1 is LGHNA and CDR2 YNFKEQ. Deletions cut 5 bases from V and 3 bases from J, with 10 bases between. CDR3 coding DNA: TGTGCCAGCAGCTTGGACAGTGACACTGAAGCTTTCTTT. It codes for CASSLDSDTEAFF.

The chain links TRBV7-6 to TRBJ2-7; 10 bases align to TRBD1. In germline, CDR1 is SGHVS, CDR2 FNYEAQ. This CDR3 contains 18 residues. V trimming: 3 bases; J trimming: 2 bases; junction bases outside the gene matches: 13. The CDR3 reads CASSLVVGRQGATYEQYF. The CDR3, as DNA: TGTGCCAGCAGCTTGGTGGTGGGAAGACAGGGGGCTACCTACGAGCAGTACTTC. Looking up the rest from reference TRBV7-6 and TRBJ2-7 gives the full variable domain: GAGVSQSPRYKVTKRGQDVALRCDPISGHVSLYWYRQALGQGPEFLTYFNYEAQQDKSGLPNDRFSAERPEGSISTLTIQRTEQRDSAMYRCASSLVVGRQGATYEQYFGPGTRLTVT.

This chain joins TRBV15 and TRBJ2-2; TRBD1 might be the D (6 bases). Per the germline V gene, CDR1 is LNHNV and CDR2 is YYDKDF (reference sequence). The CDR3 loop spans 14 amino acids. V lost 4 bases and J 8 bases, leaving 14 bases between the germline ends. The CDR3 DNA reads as TGTGCCACCAGCAAAGACAGGCTCCGAGGGGAGCTGTTTTTT. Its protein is CATSKDRLRGELFF.

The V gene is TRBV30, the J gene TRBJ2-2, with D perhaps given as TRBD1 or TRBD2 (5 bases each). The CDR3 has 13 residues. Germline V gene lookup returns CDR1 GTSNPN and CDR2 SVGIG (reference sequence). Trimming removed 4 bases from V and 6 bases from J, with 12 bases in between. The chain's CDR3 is CAWTGRVPGELFF. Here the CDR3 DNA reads TGTGCCTGGACGGGACGGGTTCCCGGGGAGCTGTTTTTT.

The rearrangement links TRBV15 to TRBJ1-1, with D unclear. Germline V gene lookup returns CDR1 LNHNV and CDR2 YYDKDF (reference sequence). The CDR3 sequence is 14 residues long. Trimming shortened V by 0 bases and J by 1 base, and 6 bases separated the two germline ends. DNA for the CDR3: TGTGCCACCAGCAGAGATAGGACGAACACTGAAGCTTTCTTT. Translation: CATSRDRTNTEAFF.

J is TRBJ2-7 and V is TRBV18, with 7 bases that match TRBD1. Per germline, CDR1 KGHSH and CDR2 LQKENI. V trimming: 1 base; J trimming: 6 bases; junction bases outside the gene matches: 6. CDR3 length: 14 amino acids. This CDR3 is CASSPQDRNGEQYF. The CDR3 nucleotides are TGTGCCAGCTCACCACAGGACAGGAACGGCGAGCAGTACTTC. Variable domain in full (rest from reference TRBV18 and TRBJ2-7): NAGVMQNPRHLVRRRGQEARLRCSPMKGHSHVYWYRQLPEEGLKFMVYLQKENIIDESGMPKERFSAEFPKEGPSILRIQQVVRGDSAAYFCASSPQDRNGEQYFGPGTRLTVT.

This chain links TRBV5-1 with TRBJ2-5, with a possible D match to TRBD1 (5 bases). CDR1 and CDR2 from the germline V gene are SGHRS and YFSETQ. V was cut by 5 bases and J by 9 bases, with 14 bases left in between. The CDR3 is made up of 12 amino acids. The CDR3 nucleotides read TGCGCCAGCAGTGGGGCAGTCAGAGCCCAGTACTTC. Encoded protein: CASSGAVRAQYF.

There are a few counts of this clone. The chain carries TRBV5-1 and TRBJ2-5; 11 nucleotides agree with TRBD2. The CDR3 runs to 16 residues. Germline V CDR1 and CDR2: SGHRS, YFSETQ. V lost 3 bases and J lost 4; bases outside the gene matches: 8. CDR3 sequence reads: CASSSLAGGIPETQYF. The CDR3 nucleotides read TGCGCCAGCAGCTCCTTAGCGGGAGGGATTCCAGAGACCCAGTACTTC. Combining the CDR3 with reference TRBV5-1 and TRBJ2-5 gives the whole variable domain KAGVTQTPRYLIKTRGQQVTLSCSPISGHRSVSWYQQTPGQGLQFLFEYFSETQRNKGNFPGRFSGRQFSNSRSEMNVSTLELGDSALYLCASSSLAGGIPETQYFGPGTRLLVL.

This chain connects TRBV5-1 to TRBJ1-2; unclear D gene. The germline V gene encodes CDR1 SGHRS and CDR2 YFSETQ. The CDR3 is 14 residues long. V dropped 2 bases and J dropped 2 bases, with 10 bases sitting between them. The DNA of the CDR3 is TGCGCCAGCAGCTTAGGGCAGGCAAACTATGGCTACACCTTC. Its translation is CASSLGQANYGYTF.

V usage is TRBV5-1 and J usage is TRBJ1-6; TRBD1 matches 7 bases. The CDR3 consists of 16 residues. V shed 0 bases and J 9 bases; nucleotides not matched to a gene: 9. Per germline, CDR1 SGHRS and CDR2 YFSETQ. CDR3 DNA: TGCGCCAGCAGCTTGGAGAGTGACAGGGCCGGTTCACCCCTCCACTTT. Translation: CASSLESDRAGSPLHF.

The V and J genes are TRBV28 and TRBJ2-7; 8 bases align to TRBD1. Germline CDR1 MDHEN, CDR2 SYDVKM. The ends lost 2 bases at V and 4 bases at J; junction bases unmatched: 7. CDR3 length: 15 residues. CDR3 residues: CASSLPGRGRYEQYF. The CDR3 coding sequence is TGTGCCAGCAGTTTACCTGGCAGGGGGCGTTACGAGCAGTACTTC.

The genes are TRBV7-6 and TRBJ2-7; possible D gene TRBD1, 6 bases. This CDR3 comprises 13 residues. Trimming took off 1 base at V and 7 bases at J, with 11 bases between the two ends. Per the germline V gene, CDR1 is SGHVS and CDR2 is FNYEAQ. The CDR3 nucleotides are TGTGCCAGCAGCTTAGGGCAGGGGAAAGAGCAGTACTTC. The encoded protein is CASSLGQGKEQYF.